A selection of T cell receptor beta chains follows, all from one sample in a study of response to subunit inactivated influenza vaccine. TCRdb recomputed calls from the RT-PCR reads with MiXCR, one row per CDR3 protein. Of more than 150,000 distinct CDR3 sequences detected, roughly 8.7% appear once; the ten largest clones hold about a tenth. The sample consisted of non-naive T cells sorted from PBMCs, taken on the day of vaccination. The receptor set was obtained from a man aged 45 to 65 who received an inactivated influenza vaccine. Both conserved end residues are part of each CDR3. A D gene is named only where the DNA matches it firmly. Expanded clones are given a class, and other clones once, few, many or no size at all.

TRBD1,15,few,TRBJ2-1,TRBV12-3/TRBV12-4,CASRLDRDGYNEQFF,TGTGCCAGCAGGCTGGACAGGGACGGGTACAATGAGCAGTTCTTC
TRBD2,18,NA,TRBJ2-3,TRBV14,CASSRGGGRLFGTDTQYF,TGTGCCAGCAGCCGCGGGGGGGGACGACTGTTTGGGACAGATACGCAGTATTTT
TRBD2,18,NA,TRBJ2-5,TRBV10-3,CAISESRTSGSSGETQYF,TGTGCCATCAGTGAGTCGAGGACTAGCGGGAGTAGTGGAGAGACCCAGTACTTC
NA,15,NA,TRBJ2-6,TRBV6-4,CASSDTRSGANVLTF,TGTGCCAGCAGTGACACGCGGTCTGGGGCCAACGTCCTGACTTTC
NA,15,NA,TRBJ2-3,TRBV12-3/TRBV12-4,CASSLMGPSTDTQYF,TGTGCCAGCAGTTTAATGGGTCCTAGCACAGATACGCAGTATTTT
NA,15,few,TRBJ2-7,TRBV27,CASSLRFTRDYEQYF,TGTGCCAGCAGTTTACGGTTTACAAGGGACTACGAGCAGTACTTC
TRBD2,18,NA,TRBJ2-1,TRBV10-3,CAISEGKSGRLLYNEQFF,TGTGCCATCAGTGAAGGTAAGAGCGGGAGACTACTTTACAATGAGCAGTTCTTC
NA,12,NA,TRBJ1-4,TRBV7-9,CASSFSNEKLFF,TGTGCCAGCAGCTTTTCTAATGAAAAACTGTTTTTT
TRBD2,15,NA,TRBJ2-7,TRBV6-1,CASSLGLAGVDEQYF,TGTGCCAGCAGCCTGGGACTAGCGGGAGTCGACGAGCAGTACTTC
NA,13,many,TRBJ1-5,TRBV11-2,CASSFSPGQPQHF,TGTGCCAGCAGCTTTTCGCCAGGGCAGCCCCAGCATTTT
TRBD2,14,few,TRBJ2-3,TRBV2,CASIGTSGIDTQYF,TGTGCCAGCATAGGGACTAGCGGAATAGATACGCAGTATTTT
NA,15,NA,TRBJ2-2,TRBV7-2,CASSLVARSTGELFF,TGTGCCAGCAGCTTAGTCGCGCGTTCGACCGGGGAGCTGTTTTTT
NA,11,many,TRBJ2-1,TRBV29-1,CSAQYYNEQFF,TGCAGCGCCCAGTACTACAATGAGCAGTTCTTC
NA,15,NA,TRBJ1-5,TRBV13,CASSLGQSSNQPQHF,TGTGCCAGCAGCTTAGGACAGAGTAGCAATCAGCCCCAGCATTTT
TRBD1,16,few,TRBJ2-1,TRBV5-1,CASSLYQGAYYNEQFF,TGCGCCAGCAGCTTGTACCAGGGGGCTTACTACAATGAGCAGTTCTTC
NA,15,few,TRBJ2-7,TRBV28,CASSLDGPTSYEQYF,TGTGCCAGCAGTTTAGACGGACCCACTTCCTACGAGCAGTACTTC
NA,14,NA,TRBJ2-7,TRBV5-6,CASSFGRNLIEQYF,TGTGCCAGCAGTTTCGGAAGGAATTTGATCGAGCAGTACTTC
TRBD1,13,few,TRBJ1-5,TRBV6-2/TRBV6-3,CASSQDRGQPQHF,TGTGCCAGCAGCCAGGACAGGGGACAGCCCCAGCATTTT
NA,16,NA,TRBJ2-7,TRBV6-1,CASSERGGQAYYEQYF,TGTGCCAGCAGTGAAAGGGGGGGGCAGGCCTACTACGAGCAGTACTTC
TRBD1,14,few,TRBJ2-3,TRBV28,CASRGQGRGDTQYF,TGTGCCAGCAGGGGACAGGGGAGGGGAGATACGCAGTATTTT
NA,14,many,TRBJ2-3,TRBV12-3/TRBV12-4,CASSFGLSTDTQYF,TGTGCCAGCAGTTTCGGGCTGAGCACAGATACGCAGTATTTT
NA,14,few,TRBJ2-3,TRBV5-4,CASSPEMATDTQYF,TGTGCCAGCAGCCCGGAGATGGCCACAGATACGCAGTATTTT
TRBD2,16,few,TRBJ2-7,TRBV6-1,CASSEVGGGGPYEQYF,TGTGCCAGCAGTGAAGTAGGCGGCGGGGGGCCCTACGAGCAGTACTTC
NA,14,once,TRBJ2-7,TRBV5-6,CASSFGRGDYEQYF,TGTGCCAGCAGCTTTGGGCGGGGAGACTACGAGCAGTACTTC
NA,15,many,TRBJ2-1,TRBV9,CASSVVVGDYNEQFF,TGTGCCAGCAGCGTAGTGGTGGGAGACTACAATGAGCAGTTCTTC
NA,13,NA,TRBJ2-7,TRBV6-1,CASSENLAYEQYF,TGTGCCAGCAGTGAAAATTTAGCGTACGAGCAGTACTTC
NA,12,many,TRBJ2-1,TRBV5-1,CASSDGRSEQFF,TGCGCCAGCAGCGACGGACGGAGTGAGCAGTTCTTC
TRBD2,17,few,TRBJ2-3,TRBV28,CASRQRLAGVITDTQYF,TGTGCCAGCAGACAAAGACTAGCGGGAGTAATAACAGATACGCAGTATTTT
NA,12,NA,TRBJ2-5,TRBV2,CASLQERETQYF,TGTGCCAGTTTACAGGAGCGGGAGACCCAGTACTTC
TRBD1,15,NA,TRBJ2-7,TRBV9,CASSPGTAFRNEQYF,TGTGCCAGCAGCCCCGGGACAGCGTTTAGGAACGAGCAGTACTTC
TRBD1,17,many,TRBJ2-4,TRBV29-1,CSASNRDRETHSDIQYF,TGCAGCGCTTCCAATCGGGACAGGGAGACTCACTCAGACATTCAGTACTTC
NA,12,NA,TRBJ2-1,TRBV11-3,CASSLEGHEQFF,TGTGCCAGCAGCTTAGAGGGCCATGAGCAGTTCTTC
NA,13,few,TRBJ2-7,TRBV6-5,CASSLTDRSEQYF,TGTGCCAGCAGTTTAACGGACCGTTCCGAGCAGTACTTC
NA,16,NA,TRBJ2-2,TRBV6-1,CASRAVRGGDTGELFF,TGTGCCAGCAGGGCTGTCCGGGGCGGCGACACCGGGGAGCTGTTTTTT
TRBD1,15,few,TRBJ2-7,TRBV25-1,CASSGGQGALYEQYF,TGTGCCAGCAGTGGCGGACAGGGGGCTTTATACGAGCAGTACTTC
NA,18,NA,TRBJ2-2,TRBV6-5,CASSYSPSGGANTGELFF,TGTGCCAGCAGTTACTCCCCCTCGGGGGGCGCGAACACCGGGGAGCTGTTTTTT
TRBD2,16,NA,TRBJ2-2,TRBV2,CASRELAASFTGELFF,TGTGCCAGCAGGGAACTAGCGGCCTCGTTCACCGGGGAGCTGTTTTTT
NA,15,few,TRBJ2-3,TRBV5-1,CASSLSNPPTDTQYF,TGCGCCAGCAGCTTGTCGAATCCCCCCACAGATACGCAGTATTTT
TRBD2,15,NA,TRBJ2-7,TRBV12-3/TRBV12-4,CASRGLAGRTYEQYF,TGTGCCAGCAGGGGTCTAGCGGGAAGGACCTACGAGCAGTACTTC
NA,17,NA,TRBJ1-5,TRBV24-1,CATSGDRAPRGNQPQHF,TGTGCCACCAGTGGTGACCGGGCCCCAAGAGGCAATCAGCCCCAGCATTTT
NA,12,NA,TRBJ2-7,TRBV12-3/TRBV12-4,CASSSGGWEQYF,TGTGCCAGCAGTTCAGGGGGGTGGGAGCAGTACTTC
NA,14,many,TRBJ2-3,TRBV3-1,CASSQVTSLDTQYF,TGTGCCAGCAGCCAAGTCACATCCCTTGATACGCAGTATTTT
NA,18,NA,TRBJ2-7,TRBV28,CASSLPLGSVVSSYEQYF,TGTGCCAGCAGTTTACCCCTGGGTTCGGTGGTGAGCTCCTACGAGCAGTACTTC
NA,13,many,TRBJ2-7,TRBV7-2,CASSPDRYYEQYF,TGTGCCAGCAGCCCCGACCGGTACTACGAGCAGTACTTC
TRBD2,15,NA,TRBJ2-2,TRBV6-2/TRBV6-3,CASRKLAGGYGELFF,TGTGCCAGCAGAAAACTAGCGGGAGGCTACGGGGAGCTGTTTTTT
NA,13,NA,TRBJ1-5,TRBV10-2,CASSETDNQPQHF,TGCGCCAGCAGTGAGACTGATAATCAGCCCCAGCATTTT
NA,13,many,TRBJ2-5,TRBV29-1,CSVGASMFETQYF,TGCAGCGTTGGGGCCAGTATGTTCGAGACCCAGTACTTC
NA,16,NA,TRBJ1-1,TRBV29-1,CSVGGTLQGVGTEAFF,TGCAGCGTTGGGGGGACCCTACAGGGTGTTGGCACTGAAGCTTTCTTT